The entry that follows covers one T cell receptor (beta chain) sequence. Its antigen is not known. The sample belongs to a study of a mutant IDH1 vaccine in newly diagnosed glioma. At the level of the study: Averaging 40.4 years of age, treated patients were around 60% male and approximately 40% female. Study-wide results and limits: Changes to the top peripheral T cell clonotypes appeared unrelated to pseudoprogression. Of the patients, 85% to 95% had vaccine-induced immune responses.

Germline values: CDR1 SQVTM, CDR2 ANQGSEA. Trimming took 6 bases from V and 5 from J, leaving 11 bases between them. The CDR3 extends over 12 amino acids. As to time point: baseline, week 1 (first vaccination visit). This sample's treatment: pre-vaccination baseline after standard-of-care therapy. Clones were sequenced by immunoSEQ multiplex PCR, and TCRdb holds only the in-frame ones, with some missing. The sample has around 50,000 clones, more than 80% seen once. This receptor was identified in a man in his forties or fifties with glioma. The rearrangement links TRBV29-1 to TRBJ1-5; D perhaps matches TRBD1 (6 bases). The specimen was PBMCs, collected from a glioma patient treated with radiotherapy, temozolomide or both. The CDR3 reads CSVRDTYQPQHF. The CDR3 region has the DNA TGCAGCGTCCGGGACACCTATCAGCCCCAGCATTTT.